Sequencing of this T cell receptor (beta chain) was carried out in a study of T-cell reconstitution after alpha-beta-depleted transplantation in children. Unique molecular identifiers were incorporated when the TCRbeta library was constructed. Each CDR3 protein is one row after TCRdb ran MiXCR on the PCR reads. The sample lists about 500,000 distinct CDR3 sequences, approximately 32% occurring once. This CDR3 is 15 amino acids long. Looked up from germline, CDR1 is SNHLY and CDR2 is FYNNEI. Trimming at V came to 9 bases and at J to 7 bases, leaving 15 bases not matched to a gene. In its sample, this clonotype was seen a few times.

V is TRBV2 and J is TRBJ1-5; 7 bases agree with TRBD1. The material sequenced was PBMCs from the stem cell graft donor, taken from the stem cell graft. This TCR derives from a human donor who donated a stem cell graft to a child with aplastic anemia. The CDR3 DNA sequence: TGTGCCAGTTCAGGGATGATAGGGGGCTCGCAGCCCCAGCATTTT. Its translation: CASSGMIGGSQPQHF.